The 8 T cell receptor beta chains reported below all come from one sample, sequenced in a study of T-cell reconstitution after alpha-beta-depleted transplantation in children. Preparation of the TCRbeta library was carried out with unique molecular identifiers. TCRdb re-derived calls from the PCR reads in MiXCR, one entry per CDR3 protein. The sample comprises some 640,000 distinct CDR3 sequences, 16% of which are singletons, and approximately 1% rests with the top ten. Sequenced material: PBMCs from the stem cell graft donor, taken from the stem cell graft. Every receptor here comes from a human donor who donated a stem cell graft to a child with acute myeloid leukemia.

This clonotype came up many times. The chain carries TRBV20-1 and TRBJ1-1, with a possible D match to TRBD1 (5 bases). The CDR3 has 15 residues. The V gene's germline CDR1 is DFQATT and CDR2 SNEGSKA (reference sequence). Trimming removed 0 bases at V and 0 bases at J, with 11 bases between. CDR3: CSARDDDSMNTEAFF. In DNA, the CDR3 is TGCAGTGCTAGAGATGACGACAGTATGAACACTGAAGCTTTCTTT.

For this clonotype: A single base separates this from a much larger clone, so it may be a read error. The chain is built from TRBV5-1 and TRBJ1-2; TRBD1 might be the D (6 bases). Germline lookup yields CDR1 SGHRS and CDR2 YFSETQ. This CDR3 comprises 14 residues. The CDR3: CTSSLADSDYGYTF. The CDR3 region has the DNA TGCACCAGCAGCCTGGCGGACAGTGACTATGGCTACACCTTC. Looking up the rest from reference TRBV5-1 and TRBJ1-2 gives the full variable domain: KAGVTQTPRYLIKTRGQQVTLSCSPISGHRSVSWYQQTPGQGLQFLFEYFSETQRNKGNFPGRFSGRQFSNSRSEMNVSTLELGDSALYLCTSSLADSDYGYTFGSGTRLTVV.

In its sample, this clonotype was seen many times. V and J are TRBV6-2 or TRBV6-3 and TRBJ1-5, with 10 bases lining up with TRBD1. This CDR3 is 15 amino acids long. With V trimmed by 6 bases and J by 4 bases, 6 bases remained unmatched. From germline, CDR1 is MNHEY and CDR2 SVGEGT. The CDR3 DNA sequence: TGTGCCAGCAGCAAGGGACAGGGGATTAATCAGCCCCAGCATTTT. It is translated as CASSKGQGINQPQHF.

The V call is TRBV20-1, the J call TRBJ1-5; D may be TRBD1 (6 bases). The V gene's germline CDR1 is DFQATT and CDR2 SNEGSKA (reference sequence). This CDR3 region has 13 residues. Trimming took off 6 bases at V and 3 bases at J, with 12 bases between the two ends. The CDR3 region has the DNA TGCAGTGCCTTGACAGGCTACAATCAGCCCCAGCATTTT. This gives the protein CSALTGYNQPQHF.

This clonotype occurred a few times. The chain combines TRBV4-2 with TRBJ2-3, with 11 bases matching TRBD2. V lost 4 bases, J lost 2 bases, and 5 bases stayed unmatched. The CDR3 sequence is 16 residues long. Germline assignment: CDR1 LGHNA and CDR2 YNFKEQ. CDR3 sequence (DNA): TGTGCCAGCAGCCGGGCTAGCGGGGGGCCCACAGATACGCAGTATTTT. Translated: CASSRASGGPTDTQYF.

This chain connects TRBV29-1 to TRBJ1-1; D unclear. Germline-derived CDR1 and CDR2 are SQVTM and ANQGSEA. This CDR3 region has 14 residues. V dropped 0 bases and J dropped 2 bases, with 10 bases sitting between them. CDR3 region: CSVEEPQLNTEAFF. In nucleotides, the CDR3 is TGCAGCGTTGAAGAACCCCAGCTTAACACTGAAGCTTTCTTT.

This clonotype was detected ten times or more. The chain combines TRBV27 with TRBJ1-1; D ambiguous. CDR3 length: 14 residues. CDR1 MNHEY and CDR2 SMNVEV come from the germline V gene (reference sequence). Trimming stripped 5 bases from V and 0 bases from J, with 10 bases between. CDR3 amino acids: CASSGGPLNTEAFF. The CDR3 DNA reads TGTGCCAGCAGTGGCGGACCCCTGAACACTGAAGCTTTCTTT.

The chain couples TRBV10-2 to TRBJ2-3; TRBD2 matches 8 bases. The V gene end was trimmed by 8 bases and the J gene end by 7 bases; junction bases not matched to a gene: 8. Germline V lookup: CDR1 WSHSY, CDR2 SAAADI. This CDR3 is 13 amino acids long. CDR3: CASRGGPSYTQYF. CDR3 bases: TGCGCCAGCCGGGGGGGTCCCTCCTATACGCAGTATTTT.